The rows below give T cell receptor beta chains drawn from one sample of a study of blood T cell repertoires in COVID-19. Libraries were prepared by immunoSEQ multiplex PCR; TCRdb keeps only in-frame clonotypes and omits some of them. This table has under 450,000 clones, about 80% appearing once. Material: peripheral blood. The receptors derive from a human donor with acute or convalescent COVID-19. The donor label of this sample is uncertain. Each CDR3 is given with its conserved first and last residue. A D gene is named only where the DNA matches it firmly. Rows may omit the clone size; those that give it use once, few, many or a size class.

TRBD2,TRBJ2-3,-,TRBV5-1,TGCGCCAGCCGGGGACTAATAACAGATACGCAGTATTTT,CASRGLITDTQYF
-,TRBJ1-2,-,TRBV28,TGTGCCAGCAGTTTACTACGGTTGTCGGGTGGCTACACCTTC,CASSLLRLSGGYTF
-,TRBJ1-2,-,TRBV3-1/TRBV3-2,TGTGCCAGCAGCCAAGATGTGGTTTTCGGTGGCTACACCTTC,CASSQDVVFGGYTF
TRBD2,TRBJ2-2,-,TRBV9,TGTGCCAGCAGCGTATTGCCTAGCGGGAACGGGGAGCTGTTTTTT,CASSVLPSGNGELFF
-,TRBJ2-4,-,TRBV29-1,TGCAGCGTAACAATAGCCAAAAACATTCAGTACTTC,CSVTIAKNIQYF
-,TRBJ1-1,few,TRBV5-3,TGTGCCAGAAGCAATAACAGGGTCACTGAAGCTTTCTTT,CARSNNRVTEAFF
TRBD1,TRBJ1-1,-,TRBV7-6,TGTGCCAGCAGCTTAGTAGGACAGGGAGGCACTGAAGCTTTCTTT,CASSLVGQGGTEAFF
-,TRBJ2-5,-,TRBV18,TGTGCCAGCTCACCACCGGGCAGCCAAGAGACCCAGTACTTC,CASSPPGSQETQYF
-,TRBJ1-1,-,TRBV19,TGTGCCAGCGGGGTATCCGGGCGTACTGAAGCTTTCTTT,CASGVSGRTEAFF
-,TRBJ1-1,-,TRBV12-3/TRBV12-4,TGTGCCAGCAGTTTAACCCCCCGCAGTGAAGCTTTCTTT,CASSLTPRSEAFF
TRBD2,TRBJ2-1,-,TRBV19,TGTGCCAGTACTGGGACTAGCGGGGGAGGGGTAGTTAGAGAGCAGTTCTTC,CASTGTSGGGVVREQFF
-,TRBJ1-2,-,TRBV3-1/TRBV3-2,TGTGCCAGCAGCCAATACGGGGGAAAAAACTATGGCTACACCTTC,CASSQYGGKNYGYTF
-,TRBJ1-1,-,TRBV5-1,TGCGCCAGCAGCTACGTGGCGGGGGGCACTGAAGCTTTCTTT,CASSYVAGGTEAFF
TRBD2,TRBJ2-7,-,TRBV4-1,TGCGCCAGCAGCCAAGGACTAGCGGGAGCCTACGAGCAGTACTTC,CASSQGLAGAYEQYF
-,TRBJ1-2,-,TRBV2,TGTGCCAGCAGTGAAGTACGGGGCTACACCTTC,CASSEVRGYTF
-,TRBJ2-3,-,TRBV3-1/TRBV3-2,TGTGCCAGCAGCCTTAGTGGAGATACGCAGTATTTT,CASSLSGDTQYF
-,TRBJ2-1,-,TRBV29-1,TGCAGCGTCACGAGCAGGGATCCAAGCTCCTACAATGAGCAGTTCTTC,CSVTSRDPSSYNEQFF
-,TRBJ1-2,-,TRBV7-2,TGTGCCAGCAGCTTAAGAGTACAGCCTAACTATGGCTACACCTTC,CASSLRVQPNYGYTF
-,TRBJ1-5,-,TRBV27,TGTGCCAGCAGTTTCCGACTTAATCAGCCCCAGCATTTT,CASSFRLNQPQHF
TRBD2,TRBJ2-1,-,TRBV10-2,TGCGCCAGCAGTGAGTCGAGGCTAGCGGGGCTAACGGATGAGCAGTTCTTC,CASSESRLAGLTDEQFF
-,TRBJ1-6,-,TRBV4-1,TGCGCCAGCAGCCCCCTCAATGGGGCCCCCCTCCACTTT,CASSPLNGAPLHF
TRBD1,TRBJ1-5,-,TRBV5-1,TGCGCCAGCAGCCCTACAGCCCGCGACCTACAGGGGGCTGGGAATCAGCCCCAGCATTTT,CASSPTARDLQGAGNQPQHF
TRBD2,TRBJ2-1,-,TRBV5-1,TGCGCCAGCAGCTTCTTACTAGCGGAGACCAATGAGCAGTTCTTC,CASSFLLAETNEQFF
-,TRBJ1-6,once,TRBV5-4,TGTGCCAGCAGCGTAGGACACAGTAATTCACCCCTCCACTTT,CASSVGHSNSPLHF
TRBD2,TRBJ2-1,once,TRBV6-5,TGTGCCAGCAGGGACGGGGGGGCCGGGAGCGGGATTACGTTCTTC,CASRDGGAGSGITFF
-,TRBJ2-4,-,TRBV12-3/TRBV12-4,TGTGCCAGCAGTCGTCCAACAGGGAACATTCAGTACTTC,CASSRPTGNIQYF
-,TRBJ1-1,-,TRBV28,TGTGCCAGCAGTCCCCCCCTCAACACTGAAGCTTTCTTT,CASSPPLNTEAFF
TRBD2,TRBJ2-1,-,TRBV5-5,TGTGCCAGCACCCGGGGACTAGCGGGAGGGGCAGGTGAGCAGTTCTTC,CASTRGLAGGAGEQFF
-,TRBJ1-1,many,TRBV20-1,TGCAGTGCCTCAGGGGCGACTGAAGCTTTCTTT,CSASGATEAFF
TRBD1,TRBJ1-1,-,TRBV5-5,TGTGCCAGCAGCCCCCGGCGGACAGGGGGCCTAATAGGTGGGACTGAAGCTTTCTTT,CASSPRRTGGLIGGTEAFF
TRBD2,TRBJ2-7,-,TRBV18,TGTGCCAGCTCACCTCGGACTAGCGGGAGGAACGAGCAGTACTTC,CASSPRTSGRNEQYF
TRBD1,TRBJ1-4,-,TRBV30,TGTGCCTGGAGTGTACGACAGGGAGCAACTAATGAAAAACTGTTTTTT,CAWSVRQGATNEKLFF
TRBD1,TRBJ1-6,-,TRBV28,TGTGCCAGCAGATCGGACAGGGGTGTTTCACCCCTCCACTTT,CASRSDRGVSPLHF
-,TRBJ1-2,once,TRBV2,TGTGCCAGCAGTGAATGGGCAGGGGTCTATGGCTACACCTTC,CASSEWAGVYGYTF
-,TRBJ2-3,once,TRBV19,TGTGCCAGTAGTATTGCAGGGGGCACAGATACGCAGTATTTT,CASSIAGGTDTQYF
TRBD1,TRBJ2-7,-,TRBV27,TGTGCCAGCAGTCCCACCCGCCCGGGACAGGGAGCCTACGAGCAGTACTTC,CASSPTRPGQGAYEQYF
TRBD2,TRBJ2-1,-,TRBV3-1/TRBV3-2,TGTGCCAGCAGCCAACCCCTGGGACTAGCGGGGGGCAATGAGCAGTTCTTC,CASSQPLGLAGGNEQFF
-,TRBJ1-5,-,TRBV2,TGTGCCAGCAGTGAACAAACATCGTATCAGCCCCAGCATTTT,CASSEQTSYQPQHF
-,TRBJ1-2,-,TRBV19,TGTGCCAGTAGTATTATTACAGGGACCAACTACACCTTC,CASSIITGTNYTF
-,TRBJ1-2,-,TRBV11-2,TGTGCCAGCAGCTTAAATGTTTTCGGAGCGGGTGGCTACACCTTC,CASSLNVFGAGGYTF
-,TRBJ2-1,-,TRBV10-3,TGTGCCATCAAAGAAAGCGTCTCCTACAATGAGCAGTTCTTC,CAIKESVSYNEQFF
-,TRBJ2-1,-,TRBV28,TGTGCCAGCAGTCAGGGAGGTAGGGTTAATGAGCAGTTCTTC,CASSQGGRVNEQFF
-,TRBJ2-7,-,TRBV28,TGTGCCAGCAGTTTTGAGGGGGCCTACGAGCAGTACTTC,CASSFEGAYEQYF
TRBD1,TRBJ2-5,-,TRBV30,TGTGCCTGGAGGGCGAAAGGACAGGGAGAGACCCAGTACTTC,CAWRAKGQGETQYF
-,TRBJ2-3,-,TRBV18,TGTGCCAGCTCACTGACAGCCCCCACGGATACGCAGTATTTT,CASSLTAPTDTQYF
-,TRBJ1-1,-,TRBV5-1,TGCGCCAGCAGGGGACACTCGAACACTGAAGCTTTCTTT,CASRGHSNTEAFF
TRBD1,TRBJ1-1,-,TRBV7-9,TGTGCCAGCATACAGGGGAGTTGGGACACTGAAGCTTTCTTT,CASIQGSWDTEAFF
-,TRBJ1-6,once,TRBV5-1,TGCGCCAGCAGGTCCCGTCCCGGAGAGATTTCACCCCTCCACTTT,CASRSRPGEISPLHF
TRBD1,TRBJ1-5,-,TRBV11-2,TGTGCCAGCAGCTTTGACAGGGGAGGTCAGCCCCAGCATTTT,CASSFDRGGQPQHF
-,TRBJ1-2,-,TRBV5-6,TGTGCCAGCAGACTAATTAACCGAGCTAACTATGGCTACACCTTC,CASRLINRANYGYTF
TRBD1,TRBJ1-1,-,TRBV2,TGTGCCACACAGGGGGACCAGGGCACTGAAGCTTTCTTT,CATQGDQGTEAFF
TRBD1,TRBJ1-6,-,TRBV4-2,TGTGCCAGCGGAAAGGGACAGGGAAATTCACCCCTCCACTTT,CASGKGQGNSPLHF